These 28 T cell receptor beta chains share one sample of origin, sequenced in a study of blood T cell repertoires in COVID-19. Sequencing was performed with immunoSEQ multiplex PCR; in TCRdb, only in-frame clones are kept and a portion is missing. The table has tens of thousands of clones, around 92% seen once. The sample taken for sequencing was peripheral blood. These receptors originate from a man aged 45-65 years with COVID-19, enrolled during active disease.

V is TRBV19 and J is TRBJ2-3; D possibly corresponds to TRBD1 (5 bases). The CDR3 covers 17 residues. CDR1 and CDR2 (germline): LNHDA, SQIVND (reference sequence). The V and J ends lost 3 bases and 1 base respectively, with 17 bases between them. The CDR3 sequence is CASSIGSWGSRTDTQYF. The CDR3, as DNA: TGTGCCAGTAGTATTGGGTCCTGGGGCAGTCGCACAGATACGCAGTATTTT.

The CDR3 nucleotides are TGTGCCATCAGCCCCGCGGGGATAGGCATTCAGTACTTC. Protein: CAISPAGIGIQYF. V and J are TRBV10-3 and TRBJ2-4, with D perhaps matching TRBD2 (6 bases). Germline-derived CDR1 and CDR2 are ENHRY and SYGVKD. The V end lost 6 bases, the J end lost 9 bases, and 15 bases lay between the germline ends. The CDR3 covers 13 residues.

V gene TRBV2 combines with J gene TRBJ1-4; D is possibly TRBD1 (6 bases). The CDR3 runs 14 residues. Germline V CDR1 and CDR2: SNHLY, FYNNEI. V lost 7 bases and J lost 4, with 13 bases in between. CDR3 DNA: TGTGCCAGCAACTTTGGACAGTTTAATGAAAAACTGTTTTTT. This gives the protein CASNFGQFNEKLFF.

The genes are TRBV19 and TRBJ1-5; D remains ambiguous. In germline, CDR1 is LNHDA, CDR2 SQIVND (reference sequence). V was clipped by 1 base and J by 0 bases, with 4 bases between them. CDR3 length: 14 residues. CDR3 in amino acids: CASSIGHSNQPQHF. CDR3 bases: TGTGCCAGTAGTATAGGGCATAGCAATCAGCCCCAGCATTTT.

This chain joins TRBV13 and TRBJ1-4; 8 nucleotides align to TRBD1. The CDR3 consists of 13 residues. In germline, CDR1 is PRHDT, CDR2 FYEKMQ (reference sequence). The V and J ends lost 5 bases and 10 bases, in that order; junction bases with no gene match: 6. The CDR3, as DNA: TGTGCCAGCAGCATCGGACAGGGAGCAAAACTGTTTTTT. Residues: CASSIGQGAKLFF.

This clone was observed a few times. V usage is TRBV5-1 and J usage is TRBJ2-1, with a tentative D call TRBD1 (6 bases). Germline V CDR1 and CDR2: SGHRS, YFSETQ. V gave up 0 bases and J gave up 5 bases, with 12 bases separating them. The CDR3 runs to 15 residues. For the CDR3, the DNA is TGCGCCAGCAGCTTGGGTGGGGGCCACGACAATGAGCAGTTCTTC. This encodes CASSLGGGHDNEQFF.

CDR3 coding DNA: TGTGCCACCAGCAGAGTAGCGGGGTTGGAAAAAGCTTTCTTT. Its protein is CATSRVAGLEKAFF. The V and J genes are TRBV15 and TRBJ1-1, with unresolved D. The CDR3 consists of 14 residues. Per germline, CDR1 LNHNV and CDR2 YYDKDF (reference sequence). Trimming took 1 base from V and 9 from J, leaving 15 bases between them.

The chain uses TRBV7-2 and TRBJ2-5; 7 nucleotides line up with TRBD2. The CDR3 length is 14 residues. J was trimmed by 4 bases and V by 5 bases; bases with no gene match: 7. Germline V lookup: CDR1 SGHTA, CDR2 FQGNSA. The CDR3 DNA is TGTGCCAGCAGCCAGACTAGGGAGGGAGAGACCCAGTACTTC. The encoded protein is CASSQTREGETQYF.

This clone was observed a few times. This chain links TRBV2 with TRBJ1-4; D ambiguous. The germline V gene encodes CDR1 SNHLY and CDR2 FYNNEI. The V gene lost 10 bases and the J gene lost 3 bases, with 12 bases spanning the gap. This CDR3 is built from 13 residues. The CDR3 sequence: CATYNGANEKLFF. In DNA form, the CDR3 reads TGTGCCACATACAACGGAGCTAATGAAAAACTGTTTTTT.

This clone has more than one count but fewer than ten. The V and J genes are TRBV6-2 or TRBV6-3 and TRBJ1-2; no firm D call. Germline V gene sequence: CDR1 MNHEY, CDR2 SVGEGT. This CDR3 comprises 14 residues. The V gene lost 0 bases and the J gene lost 6 bases, with 11 bases spanning the gap. The CDR3 nucleotides are TGTGCCAGCAGTTACTCACCGGGTATAGATGGCTACACCTTC. This gives the protein CASSYSPGIDGYTF.

The chain combines TRBV2 with TRBJ2-5; possible D gene TRBD1, 6 bases. The CDR3 is 16 amino acids. The germline gives CDR1 SNHLY, CDR2 FYNNEI. V was cut by 1 base and J by 4 bases, with 16 bases left in between. The CDR3 loop reads CASSEGRAGERETQYF. In DNA, the CDR3 is TGTGCCAGCAGTGAAGGTCGGGCAGGGGAAAGAGAGACCCAGTACTTC.

The CDR3: CASSYQTRTSEQYF. The DNA of the CDR3 is TGTGCCAGCAGTTACCAAACTAGAACAAGCGAGCAGTACTTC. The chain uses TRBV6-5 and TRBJ2-7; the D gene is possibly TRBD2 (5 bases). Germline V gene lookup returns CDR1 MNHEY and CDR2 SVGAGI. The ends were cut back, 2 bases at V and 6 bases at J, with 14 bases in the middle. The CDR3 is 14 amino acids.

V is TRBV30 and J is TRBJ1-1; TRBD1 is a possible D gene (5 bases). V was cut by 0 bases and J by 6 bases, with 11 bases left in between. CDR3 length equals 13 residues. Per the germline V gene, CDR1 is GTSNPN and CDR2 is SVGIG (reference sequence). In DNA form, the CDR3 reads TGTGCCTGGAGTGTCGGACATGTGGCTGAAGCTTTCTTT. Translating it yields CAWSVGHVAEAFF.

The rearrangement uses TRBV30 and TRBJ1-2; 8 positions match TRBD1. V gave up 0 bases and J gave up 8 bases; unmatched junction bases: 8. Per germline, CDR1 GTSNPN and CDR2 SVGIG (reference sequence). CDR3 length equals 14 residues. The CDR3, as DNA: TGTGCCTGGAGTGTACCCACAGGGGGATTAGGCTACACCTTC. It is translated as CAWSVPTGGLGYTF.

The chain couples TRBV19 to TRBJ2-5; maybe TRBD1 (6 bases). The CDR3 loop spans 15 amino acids. Per the germline V gene, CDR1 is LNHDA and CDR2 is SQIVND (reference sequence). Trimming left V 7 bases short and J 0 bases short, with 15 bases between. The CDR3: CASTSVRDNQETQYF. The CDR3 DNA reads as TGTGCCAGTACCTCGGTTCGGGACAACCAAGAGACCCAGTACTTC.

The V call is TRBV7-8, the J call TRBJ1-2; D might be TRBD1 (5 bases). Germline V lookup: CDR1 SGHVS, CDR2 FQNEAQ. V lost 0 bases to trimming and J lost 4 bases, with 12 bases between them. This CDR3 has 15 residues. CDR3 sequence reads: CASSLAGGSPYGYTF. DNA for the CDR3: TGTGCCAGCAGCTTAGCGGGGGGGTCCCCCTATGGCTACACCTTC.

The chain employs TRBV11-2 and TRBJ1-1; weak D call: TRBD1 (6 bases). Germline CDR1 SGHAT, CDR2 FQNNGV. CDR3 length: 14 amino acids. Trimming pared 4 bases from V and 2 bases from J, leaving 11 bases between. For the CDR3, the DNA is TGTGCCAGCAGCTCCCAACAGGGAAACACTGAAGCTTTCTTT. Its protein product is CASSSQQGNTEAFF.

Only one count was recorded for this clone. J is TRBJ2-3 and V is TRBV11-1; 9 nucleotides match TRBD1. CDR3 length: 13 amino acids. V dropped 8 bases and J dropped 7; count of bases not matched to a gene: 7. CDR1 is SGHAT and CDR2 is FQDESV in the germline V gene (reference sequence). DNA for the CDR3: TGTGCCAGCGGGGACAGGGATCTGAATACGCAGTATTTT. Protein product: CASGDRDLNTQYF.

The chain employs TRBV18 and TRBJ2-1, with TRBD1 matching 9 bases. The CDR3 contains 15 residues. Germline CDR1 reads KGHSH; CDR2 reads LQKENI. The V gene end was trimmed by 2 bases and the J gene end by 5 bases; junction bases not matched to a gene: 4. CDR3 loop: CASSPRDRVNNEQFF. As DNA, the CDR3 is TGTGCCAGCTCACCAAGGGACAGGGTGAACAATGAGCAGTTCTTC.

The rearrangement joins TRBV6-5 to TRBJ2-7, with a tentative D call TRBD2 (6 bases). The CDR3 length is 12 residues. Trimming removed 7 bases at V and 3 bases at J, with 10 bases between. The V gene's germline CDR1 is MNHEY and CDR2 SVGAGI. The CDR3 DNA reads as TGTGCCAGCACCCCGGAGGGCTACGAGCAGTACTTC. Translating it yields CASTPEGYEQYF.

The genes are TRBV3-1 (or the pseudogene TRBV3-2) and TRBJ2-5; D call uncertain. Germline V gene sequence: CDR1 LGHDT, CDR2 YNNKEL (reference sequence). V lost 1 base and J 5 bases, leaving 14 bases between the germline ends. The CDR3 runs 15 residues. CDR3 bases: TGTGCCAGCAGCCAAGCGCTCAGCGCTCGGGAGACCCAGTACTTC. It translates to CASSQALSARETQYF.

The J gene is TRBJ2-7, the V gene TRBV5-1, with D possibly TRBD1 on 6 matching bases. The germline V gene encodes CDR1 SGHRS and CDR2 YFSETQ. V was shortened by 1 base and J by 6 bases, with 23 bases between the two germline ends. There are 17 residues in the CDR3. The CDR3 reads CASSLNPFGTIGREQYF. The CDR3 DNA reads as TGCGCCAGCAGCTTGAATCCTTTCGGGACAATAGGGCGCGAGCAGTACTTC.

This chain connects TRBV4-2 to TRBJ1-6, with no clear D. The CDR3 loop spans 16 amino acids. Looked up from germline, CDR1 is LGHNA and CDR2 is YNFKEQ. V dropped 0 bases and J dropped 4 bases, with 10 bases sitting between them. Here the CDR3 reads CASSQDSGSYNSPLHF. DNA of the CDR3: TGTGCCAGCAGCCAAGATTCTGGCAGTTATAATTCACCCCTCCACTTT.

This chain joins TRBV4-2 and TRBJ2-7; TRBD1 matches at 9 bases. The CDR3 is made up of 16 amino acids. V lost 2 bases and J lost 2; bases outside the gene matches: 7. The germline V gene encodes CDR1 LGHNA and CDR2 YNFKEQ. CDR3 DNA: TGTGCCAGCAGCCAAACACACCGGGACAGGGCCTACGAGCAGTACTTC. Amino acids: CASSQTHRDRAYEQYF.

The V and J genes are TRBV11-2 and TRBJ1-4; D possibly corresponds to TRBD1 (5 bases). Germline CDR1 is SGHAT and CDR2 is FQNNGV. V lost 0 bases and J lost 7, with 18 bases in between. The CDR3 covers 17 residues. As DNA, the CDR3 is TGTGCCAGCAGCTTAGATCAGTGGGGCCGGAAGATTGAAAAACTGTTTTTT. It codes for CASSLDQWGRKIEKLFF.

The J gene is TRBJ2-5, the V gene TRBV15, with D unclear. Deletions cut 0 bases from V and 5 bases from J, with 16 bases between. The germline V gene encodes CDR1 LNHNV and CDR2 YYDKDF (reference sequence). CDR3 length: 16 residues. Here the CDR3 DNA reads TGTGCCACCAGCAGAGAAATGAGAATTACCAAGGAGACCCAGTACTTC. Its protein is CATSREMRITKETQYF.

The chain links TRBV7-2 to TRBJ2-1, with 8 bases identical to TRBD1. Per the germline V gene, CDR1 is SGHTA and CDR2 is FQGNSA. The CDR3 runs 17 residues. V shed 4 bases and J 3 bases; nucleotides not matched to a gene: 11. The CDR3 loop reads CASSSGQGAIVYNEQFF. The CDR3 region has the DNA TGTGCCAGCAGCTCCGGACAGGGTGCAATTGTCTACAATGAGCAGTTCTTC.

As to this clone: One junction end does not reproduce the germline sequence, and a read error may be involved. V and J are TRBV10-3 and TRBJ1-3; D may be TRBD1 (5 bases). CDR3 length equals 12 residues. Per germline, CDR1 ENHRY and CDR2 SYGVKD. The CDR3 loop is CAISDVGAPPSF. Written as DNA, the CDR3 is TGTGCCATCAGTGATGTTGGGGCGCCTCCTTCTTTT.